This T cell receptor (beta chain) is from a study of blood T cell repertoires in COVID-19. The wider study: The samples span acute and convalescent COVID-19 from the United States, Italy and Spain. T cells, B-cell-depleted T cells, or PBMCs provided the cDNA or gDNA that served as material.

Original handling: Amplification of reference gene primers provided the estimated nucleated cell counts. Sequencing used immunoSEQ multiplex PCR; TCRdb keeps in-frame clones, though not all of them. V and J calls and clone size are copied from that table; D and trimming were computed from the DNA. The sample yields over 200,000 clones, roughly 86% seen once. V was pared by 0 bases and J by 14 bases, with 2 bases of the junction left unmatched. The CDR3 covers 12 residues. Germline CDR1 LGHDT, CDR2 YNNKEL (reference sequence). The sample taken for sequencing was peripheral blood. The V call is TRBV3-1 (or the pseudogene TRBV3-2), the J call TRBJ2-1; TRBD2 aligns across 9 bases. The sequence derives from a woman in her forties or fifties with active or convalescent COVID-19. The DNA of the CDR3 is TGTGCCAGCAGCCAAGATCTAGCGGGAAAGTTCTTC. It yields the protein CASSQDLAGKFF.